Described below is a single TCR beta chain sequence and its context. Its specificity is unknown. This record comes from a study of memory CD4+ T cells and cytomegalovirus serostatus. Study observations and caveats: Of under 200 reported CMV TCRbeta sequences, 67 were found in memory CD4+ repertoires. Repertoires predicted CMV serostatus with median bootstrapped AUC of about 0.95.

The sort gate was single viable CD3+CD4+CD8-CD45RO+ cells for memory CD4+ T cells. Total CD4+ T cells were enriched by CD4 positive selection. Per the authors' pipeline: After removing out-of-frame reads, 2,204,828 distinct TCRbeta sequences remained. TCRdb's copy holds only in-frame clones and misses some; the assay was immunoSEQ multiplex PCR. That table gives V, J and clone size, and the DNA gave D and trimming. The sample holds about 56,000 clones; about 68% are singletons and the top ten take under 3%. The CDR3 has 15 amino acids. Looked up from germline, CDR1 is MGHRA and CDR2 is YSYEKL. Germline trimming cut 4 bases from V and 4 bases from J; bases unmatched to any gene: 7.

The TCR comes from an adult in good health and CMV-seropositive. The V call is TRBV4-1, the J call TRBJ2-5; 9 bases map to TRBD2. Sequencing input: memory CD4+ T cells from blood. The CDR3 DNA sequence: TGCGCCAGCAGCCTTGGGGATAGCGGGAGAGAGACCCAGTACTTC. Protein: CASSLGDSGRETQYF.